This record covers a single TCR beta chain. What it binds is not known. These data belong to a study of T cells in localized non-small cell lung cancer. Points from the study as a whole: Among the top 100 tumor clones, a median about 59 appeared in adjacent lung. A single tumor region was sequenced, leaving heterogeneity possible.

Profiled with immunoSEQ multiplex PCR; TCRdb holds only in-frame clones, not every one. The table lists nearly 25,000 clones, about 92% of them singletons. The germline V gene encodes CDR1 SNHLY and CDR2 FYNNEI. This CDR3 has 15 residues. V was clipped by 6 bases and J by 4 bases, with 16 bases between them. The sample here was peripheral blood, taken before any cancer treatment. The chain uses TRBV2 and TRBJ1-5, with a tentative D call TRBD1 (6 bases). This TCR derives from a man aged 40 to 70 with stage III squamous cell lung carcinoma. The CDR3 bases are TGTGCCAGCAGACTGGACAGCGGGTCTAATCAGCCCCAGCATTTT. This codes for CASRLDSGSNQPQHF.